Detailed here is one TCR beta chain. Its antigen is not identified. The V and J ends lost 6 bases and 2 bases respectively, with 10 bases between them. Germline V gene lookup returns CDR1 SNHLY and CDR2 FYNNEI. This CDR3 spans 13 amino acids. Primers included in the PCR were 60 Vbeta and 13 Jbeta primers. Here immunoSEQ multiplex PCR was the method, and the copy in TCRdb shows in-frame clones only, minus some. The record lists approximately 110,000 clones, of which the ten most abundant hold over 0.8%. The sample belongs to a study of cytomegalovirus exposure and HLA in healthy donors. Findings and caveats of the study: Prediction of most subjects' HLA-A and HLA-B alleles by TCR beta sequences was reportedly accurate.

Donors in the study were healthy people who gave bone marrow. Donors sampled were nominally healthy, though unrecorded immune exposures were likely. Sequenced input: PBMCs. The sequence derives from a man aged 18 to 29 in good health and CMV-seronegative. The rearrangement uses TRBV2 and TRBJ1-1; D is unresolved. CDR3 in amino acids: CASRLESNTEAFF. The CDR3 nucleotides are TGTGCCAGCAGATTAGAAAGTAACACTGAAGCTTTCTTT.